A single TCR beta chain is shown here with its context. Its binding antigen is unknown. There are no base qualities to consult, and no much larger clone falls within one base. The cohort comprised some 730 healthy bone marrow donors. At the time of sampling, every cohort member was nominally healthy, though immune exposures that went unrecorded were likely present. The donor tested CMV seropositive and was one of the 289 seropositive cohort members. A peripheral blood sample was collected from each donor, and TCR beta sequencing was performed on peripheral blood mononuclear cells. The Qiagen DNeasy Blood Extraction Kit was used to extract genomic DNA from the blood cell samples. This sample is drawn from a study of cytomegalovirus exposure and HLA in healthy donors (dated 2017 in TCRdb). Some background on the complete study: According to an earlier analysis of 587 of the donors, about 180 million T cells yielded some 110 million unique TCR beta sequences and 276 Gb of sequence data. An early release that covered fewer than 750 HLA-typed donors contained about 300 gigabases of sequencing data and around 80 million unique TCR sequences. Of the roughly 410 genotyped donors, roughly 80% were placed in the genetic ancestry cluster associated with self-reported Caucasian donors. The study aimed to test whether signatures of past pathogen exposure could be identified by cataloging public T cell receptors. The T cell repertoires of roughly 660 subjects were profiled by immunosequencing and related to cytomegalovirus serostatus. In addition to the first cohort of hundreds of subjects, a separate validation cohort of over 90 different subjects was used. High-throughput TCR immunosequencing, statistical association of individual TCRs with disease status, and machine learning were combined to predict cytomegalovirus infection status. To study patterns of TCR occurrence, a later analysis re-analyzed previously published TCR beta repertoires from just over 650 donors and added high-resolution HLA genotyping. The later analysis used no new phenotypic data to find candidate immune exposures, relying instead on TCR beta sequences and their occurrence across donors. An earlier analysis of around 540 of the donors applied high-throughput TCR beta sequencing to assess whether each TCR beta V gene segment acted as functional or pseudogenic. Donor age, sex, ethnicity and CMV serostatus were collected together with the repertoire data. In a later genetic analysis, genome-wide SNP genotypes for about 65% of the 666 donors were used, and that subset was treated as a discovery cohort. Every repertoire in the discovery cohort had been generated on one and the same sequencing platform. Class I and class II HLA loci were covered by the typing at four-digit resolution. Typing coverage varied by locus: roughly 629-640 donors for A, B, C, DRB1 and DQB1; 522 for DQA1; around 610 for DPA1; 450 to 480 for DPB1. Because of strong linkage in the cohort, roughly five DR-DQ haplotypes were treated as single units for association and clustering. Among around 400 genotyped donors of the cohort, an average of roughly 230,000 unique TCR beta nucleotide sequences was sequenced per donor, of which about 19% were non-productive.

Including the terminal cysteine and phenylalanine, the CDR3 comprises 13 residues. Only the CDR3 DNA stays, 39 bases, in frame from base 1. CDR1 and CDR2 are drawn from the germline V gene (reference sequence): GTSNPN, SVGIG. V is shortened by 2 bases, J by 3 bases, and the region joining them spans 8 bases. Paper-wide results and their limitations: Assigning TCR associations to individual alleles was difficult when HLA alleles, especially DR and DQ, strongly co-occurred. A further reported finding was that TCR beta sequences accurately predicted the HLA-A and HLA-B alleles for most subjects in the first cohort. In a later analysis, 16,951 TCR beta sequences were associated with specific HLA alleles at a false discovery rate of 0.05. Compared with the approximately 670-donor mean, donors in an Asian-associated ancestry cluster had fewer N-insertions in productive TCRs, according to a later genetic analysis. A later analysis found that TCR association rates varied across HLA loci, with DRB1 alleles showing the most associated TCRs and HLA-C alleles the fewest. In both the original and validation cohorts, the classifier was reported to diagnose cytomegalovirus status with high specificity and sensitivity. The 87-base-pair reads could not distinguish some IMGT-functional V segments, including TRBV6-2 and TRBV6-3, so those segments were excluded. Most CMV-associated TCR beta chains appeared to be HLA-restricted in a later analysis, and the HLA associations seemed to be driven largely by CMV exposure. A group of highly shared sequence variants was considered likely to be a technical artifact of the sequencing pipeline. In vitro tests confirmed that three of the cytomegalovirus-associated TCR beta chains recognize cytomegalovirus antigens. Seventeen rarely observed V segments, including chromosome 9 orphons, were excluded from the earlier analysis of a few hundred of the donors because counts were too low. Because HLA typing was missing for some donors at each locus, association tests included only the typed subset. A later analysis reported that several top co-occurrence clusters appeared linked to parvovirus B19, influenza, CMV and Epstein-Barr virus. Correlated functional status among segregating V segments might be attributable to linkage disequilibrium, but an unknown experimental factor could not be ruled out. A later genetic analysis associated a missense DCLRE1C variant with V-gene and J-gene trimming of TCR beta chains, and an independent cohort replicated the association. The study gave a list of 150 to 200 TCR beta chains associated with cytomegalovirus. In a later analysis, HLA-associated TCR beta chains were found to be more clonally expanded and to have lower generation probabilities than equally common non-associated chains. Only TCR beta chains were sequenced in this cohort, and the absence of alpha or paired-chain data limited detectable features. Immune exposure information for the cohort was limited to CMV serostatus. Roughly uniform sequencing depth across donors was assumed in presence/absence analyses, although this assumption may not hold. Across donors, most TCR sequences were observed very rarely, whereas some public TCRs were present in many individuals. It was suggested by the authors that the approach could potentially be generalized to other disease states and immunological phenotypes. In an earlier analysis of several hundred of the donors, most TCR beta V segments were observed in productive rearrangements about 90% or about 30% of the time, broadly matching IMGT annotations.

Libraries were made using the immunoSEQ multiplex PCR assay. A mixture of 60 forward primers for TCR Vbeta segments and 13 reverse primers for TCR Jbeta segments was used in the multiplex PCR. Amplification of the CDR3 region of rearranged TCR beta genes was performed with a multiplex PCR assay on genomic DNA. The amplified TCR beta libraries were sequenced on the Illumina HiSeq System as 87-base-pair reads. The authors' analysis ran thus. In a later analysis, tens of millions of unique TCR beta chains were counted across the approximately 640 repertoires, and roughly 10 million of these chains were shared by at least two donors. Raw reads were error-corrected and collapsed into unique sequences by a nearest-neighbor algorithm in which closely related sequences were merged to remove PCR and sequencing errors. Alignment of CDR3 sequences to IMGT reference sequences was used to assign V, D and J gene segments. For a sequence to be retained, a match of at least six nucleotides was required to both a V gene segment and a J gene segment. Rearrangements were classified as productive when the CDR3 lacked stop codons and remained in frame with V and J, and all other rearrangements were classified as non-productive. CDR3 was defined according to IMGT convention as the region running from the second conserved V-encoded cysteine to the conserved J-encoded phenylalanine. In an earlier analysis of roughly 580 of the donors, sequences lacking an unambiguous match to a single V gene segment were excluded. An earlier analysis of fewer than 750 of the donors classified V segments as functional when productive rearrangements were above 56.7% and as segregating when the standard deviation between donors was above 5%. A statistical classification framework was developed to diagnose cytomegalovirus status using the catalog of TCR beta chain sequences. V and J gene assignment, in a later analysis, came from comparing TCR nucleotide sequences with IMGT/GENE-DB human TR gene sequences. Using the TCRdist pipeline, a later analysis assigned CDR3 sequences along with most-parsimonious VDJ recombination scenarios. A later analysis defined each TCR beta chain by its CDR3 amino acid sequence plus V-gene family, and excluded reads lacking a unique V-gene family. In a later analysis, approximately 590 highly shared, low-generation-probability nucleotide sequences were removed to address suspected cross-contamination and a sequencing artifact. A later analysis calculated a clonal expansion index for each public chain from normalized within-repertoire ranks of inferred template counts. A later analysis computed generation probabilities with a VDJ recombination model fitted to out-of-frame rearrangements, and checked the results against IGoR. Hypergeometric tests were used in a later analysis to score TCR-TCR, TCR-HLA and TCR-CMV co-occurrence, with a repertoire-size bias correction applied to the TCR pairs. To estimate false discovery rates, a later analysis permuted the HLA or CMV assignments 20 times. A later analysis grouped co-occurring TCRs with DBSCAN, adding TCRdist sequence similarity when clustering within HLA-allele-positive subsets. Repertoires with fewer than 30,000 or more than 120,000 public chains were left out of co-occurrence clustering, as were about 5 repertoires with anomalous nucleotide sharing. Held by TCRdb, this immuneACCESS table contains in-frame sequences only and omits some clones. Under half of the omission traces to an unresolved V gene where checked; the cause of the rest is unknown. That table supplies the V and J calls and clone size; D and trimming were determined from the DNA. This sample has some 130,000 clones in its table, and around two thirds of those were observed once. The ten largest account for about 2.2% of the sample.

The rearrangement joined TRBV30 to TRBJ2-1; no D gene call is confident. This clonotype was sampled from a woman aged 55-70 years in good health and CMV-seropositive. Sequenced input: PBMCs. CDR3 loop: CAWSFENYNEQFF. In nucleotide form, the sequence is TGTGCCTGGAGTTTTGAGAACTACAATGAGCAGTTCTTC.